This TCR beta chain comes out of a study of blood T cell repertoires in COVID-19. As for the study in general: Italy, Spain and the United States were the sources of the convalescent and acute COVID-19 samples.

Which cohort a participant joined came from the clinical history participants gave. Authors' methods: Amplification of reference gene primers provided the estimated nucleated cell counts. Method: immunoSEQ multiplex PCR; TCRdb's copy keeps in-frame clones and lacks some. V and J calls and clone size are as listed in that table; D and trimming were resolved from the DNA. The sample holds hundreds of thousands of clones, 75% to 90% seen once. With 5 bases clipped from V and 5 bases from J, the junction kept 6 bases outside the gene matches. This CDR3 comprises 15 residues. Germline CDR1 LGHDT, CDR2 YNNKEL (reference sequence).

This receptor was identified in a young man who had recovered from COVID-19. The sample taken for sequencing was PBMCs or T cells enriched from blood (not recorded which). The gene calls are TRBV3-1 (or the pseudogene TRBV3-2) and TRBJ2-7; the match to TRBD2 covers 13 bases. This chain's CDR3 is CASSARTSGGNEQYF. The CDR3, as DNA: TGTGCCAGCAGCGCCCGGACTAGCGGGGGTAACGAGCAGTACTTC.